This TCR beta chain was retrieved from a study of cytomegalovirus exposure and HLA in healthy donors. The PCR was carried out with 60 Vbeta primers and 13 Jbeta primers. Per the authors' pipeline: About 12 million of 75 million to 85 million unique TCR beta chains were shared, per a later count. The protocol was immunoSEQ multiplex PCR, while the TCRdb copy is restricted to in-frame clones and leaves out a portion. V, J and clone size derive from that table, while D and trimming were established from the DNA sequence. The table records 100,000 or so clones, 60% to 70% of them present only once. Study outcomes and limitations: Many donors carried some public TCRs, although rarity characterized most TCR sequences. V- and J-gene trimming of TCR beta was linked (in a later analysis) to a missense DCLRE1C variant. Association of 16,951 TCR beta sequences with HLA alleles was found at 0.05 false discovery rate in a later analysis.

The CDR3 extends over 12 amino acids. Germline V gene lookup returns CDR1 LNHDA and CDR2 SQIVND (reference sequence). The V end lost 6 bases, the J end lost 7 bases, and 7 bases lay between the germline ends. Regarding this clone: Its antigen is unknown.

V and J are TRBV19 and TRBJ1-6; no clear D gene. Material for sequencing was PBMCs. This TCR was sampled from a man aged 30 to 39 in good health and CMV-seropositive. CDR3 coding DNA: TGTGCCAGTAGACTTTACAATTCACCCCTCCACTTT. This codes for CASRLYNSPLHF. Full variable domain (missing parts from reference TRBV19 and TRBJ1-6): DGGITQSPKYLFRKEGQNVTLSCEQNLNHDAMYWYRQDPGQGLRLIYYSQIVNDFQKGDIAEGYSVSREKKESFPLTVTSAQKNPTAFYLCASRLYNSPLHFGNGTRLTVT.